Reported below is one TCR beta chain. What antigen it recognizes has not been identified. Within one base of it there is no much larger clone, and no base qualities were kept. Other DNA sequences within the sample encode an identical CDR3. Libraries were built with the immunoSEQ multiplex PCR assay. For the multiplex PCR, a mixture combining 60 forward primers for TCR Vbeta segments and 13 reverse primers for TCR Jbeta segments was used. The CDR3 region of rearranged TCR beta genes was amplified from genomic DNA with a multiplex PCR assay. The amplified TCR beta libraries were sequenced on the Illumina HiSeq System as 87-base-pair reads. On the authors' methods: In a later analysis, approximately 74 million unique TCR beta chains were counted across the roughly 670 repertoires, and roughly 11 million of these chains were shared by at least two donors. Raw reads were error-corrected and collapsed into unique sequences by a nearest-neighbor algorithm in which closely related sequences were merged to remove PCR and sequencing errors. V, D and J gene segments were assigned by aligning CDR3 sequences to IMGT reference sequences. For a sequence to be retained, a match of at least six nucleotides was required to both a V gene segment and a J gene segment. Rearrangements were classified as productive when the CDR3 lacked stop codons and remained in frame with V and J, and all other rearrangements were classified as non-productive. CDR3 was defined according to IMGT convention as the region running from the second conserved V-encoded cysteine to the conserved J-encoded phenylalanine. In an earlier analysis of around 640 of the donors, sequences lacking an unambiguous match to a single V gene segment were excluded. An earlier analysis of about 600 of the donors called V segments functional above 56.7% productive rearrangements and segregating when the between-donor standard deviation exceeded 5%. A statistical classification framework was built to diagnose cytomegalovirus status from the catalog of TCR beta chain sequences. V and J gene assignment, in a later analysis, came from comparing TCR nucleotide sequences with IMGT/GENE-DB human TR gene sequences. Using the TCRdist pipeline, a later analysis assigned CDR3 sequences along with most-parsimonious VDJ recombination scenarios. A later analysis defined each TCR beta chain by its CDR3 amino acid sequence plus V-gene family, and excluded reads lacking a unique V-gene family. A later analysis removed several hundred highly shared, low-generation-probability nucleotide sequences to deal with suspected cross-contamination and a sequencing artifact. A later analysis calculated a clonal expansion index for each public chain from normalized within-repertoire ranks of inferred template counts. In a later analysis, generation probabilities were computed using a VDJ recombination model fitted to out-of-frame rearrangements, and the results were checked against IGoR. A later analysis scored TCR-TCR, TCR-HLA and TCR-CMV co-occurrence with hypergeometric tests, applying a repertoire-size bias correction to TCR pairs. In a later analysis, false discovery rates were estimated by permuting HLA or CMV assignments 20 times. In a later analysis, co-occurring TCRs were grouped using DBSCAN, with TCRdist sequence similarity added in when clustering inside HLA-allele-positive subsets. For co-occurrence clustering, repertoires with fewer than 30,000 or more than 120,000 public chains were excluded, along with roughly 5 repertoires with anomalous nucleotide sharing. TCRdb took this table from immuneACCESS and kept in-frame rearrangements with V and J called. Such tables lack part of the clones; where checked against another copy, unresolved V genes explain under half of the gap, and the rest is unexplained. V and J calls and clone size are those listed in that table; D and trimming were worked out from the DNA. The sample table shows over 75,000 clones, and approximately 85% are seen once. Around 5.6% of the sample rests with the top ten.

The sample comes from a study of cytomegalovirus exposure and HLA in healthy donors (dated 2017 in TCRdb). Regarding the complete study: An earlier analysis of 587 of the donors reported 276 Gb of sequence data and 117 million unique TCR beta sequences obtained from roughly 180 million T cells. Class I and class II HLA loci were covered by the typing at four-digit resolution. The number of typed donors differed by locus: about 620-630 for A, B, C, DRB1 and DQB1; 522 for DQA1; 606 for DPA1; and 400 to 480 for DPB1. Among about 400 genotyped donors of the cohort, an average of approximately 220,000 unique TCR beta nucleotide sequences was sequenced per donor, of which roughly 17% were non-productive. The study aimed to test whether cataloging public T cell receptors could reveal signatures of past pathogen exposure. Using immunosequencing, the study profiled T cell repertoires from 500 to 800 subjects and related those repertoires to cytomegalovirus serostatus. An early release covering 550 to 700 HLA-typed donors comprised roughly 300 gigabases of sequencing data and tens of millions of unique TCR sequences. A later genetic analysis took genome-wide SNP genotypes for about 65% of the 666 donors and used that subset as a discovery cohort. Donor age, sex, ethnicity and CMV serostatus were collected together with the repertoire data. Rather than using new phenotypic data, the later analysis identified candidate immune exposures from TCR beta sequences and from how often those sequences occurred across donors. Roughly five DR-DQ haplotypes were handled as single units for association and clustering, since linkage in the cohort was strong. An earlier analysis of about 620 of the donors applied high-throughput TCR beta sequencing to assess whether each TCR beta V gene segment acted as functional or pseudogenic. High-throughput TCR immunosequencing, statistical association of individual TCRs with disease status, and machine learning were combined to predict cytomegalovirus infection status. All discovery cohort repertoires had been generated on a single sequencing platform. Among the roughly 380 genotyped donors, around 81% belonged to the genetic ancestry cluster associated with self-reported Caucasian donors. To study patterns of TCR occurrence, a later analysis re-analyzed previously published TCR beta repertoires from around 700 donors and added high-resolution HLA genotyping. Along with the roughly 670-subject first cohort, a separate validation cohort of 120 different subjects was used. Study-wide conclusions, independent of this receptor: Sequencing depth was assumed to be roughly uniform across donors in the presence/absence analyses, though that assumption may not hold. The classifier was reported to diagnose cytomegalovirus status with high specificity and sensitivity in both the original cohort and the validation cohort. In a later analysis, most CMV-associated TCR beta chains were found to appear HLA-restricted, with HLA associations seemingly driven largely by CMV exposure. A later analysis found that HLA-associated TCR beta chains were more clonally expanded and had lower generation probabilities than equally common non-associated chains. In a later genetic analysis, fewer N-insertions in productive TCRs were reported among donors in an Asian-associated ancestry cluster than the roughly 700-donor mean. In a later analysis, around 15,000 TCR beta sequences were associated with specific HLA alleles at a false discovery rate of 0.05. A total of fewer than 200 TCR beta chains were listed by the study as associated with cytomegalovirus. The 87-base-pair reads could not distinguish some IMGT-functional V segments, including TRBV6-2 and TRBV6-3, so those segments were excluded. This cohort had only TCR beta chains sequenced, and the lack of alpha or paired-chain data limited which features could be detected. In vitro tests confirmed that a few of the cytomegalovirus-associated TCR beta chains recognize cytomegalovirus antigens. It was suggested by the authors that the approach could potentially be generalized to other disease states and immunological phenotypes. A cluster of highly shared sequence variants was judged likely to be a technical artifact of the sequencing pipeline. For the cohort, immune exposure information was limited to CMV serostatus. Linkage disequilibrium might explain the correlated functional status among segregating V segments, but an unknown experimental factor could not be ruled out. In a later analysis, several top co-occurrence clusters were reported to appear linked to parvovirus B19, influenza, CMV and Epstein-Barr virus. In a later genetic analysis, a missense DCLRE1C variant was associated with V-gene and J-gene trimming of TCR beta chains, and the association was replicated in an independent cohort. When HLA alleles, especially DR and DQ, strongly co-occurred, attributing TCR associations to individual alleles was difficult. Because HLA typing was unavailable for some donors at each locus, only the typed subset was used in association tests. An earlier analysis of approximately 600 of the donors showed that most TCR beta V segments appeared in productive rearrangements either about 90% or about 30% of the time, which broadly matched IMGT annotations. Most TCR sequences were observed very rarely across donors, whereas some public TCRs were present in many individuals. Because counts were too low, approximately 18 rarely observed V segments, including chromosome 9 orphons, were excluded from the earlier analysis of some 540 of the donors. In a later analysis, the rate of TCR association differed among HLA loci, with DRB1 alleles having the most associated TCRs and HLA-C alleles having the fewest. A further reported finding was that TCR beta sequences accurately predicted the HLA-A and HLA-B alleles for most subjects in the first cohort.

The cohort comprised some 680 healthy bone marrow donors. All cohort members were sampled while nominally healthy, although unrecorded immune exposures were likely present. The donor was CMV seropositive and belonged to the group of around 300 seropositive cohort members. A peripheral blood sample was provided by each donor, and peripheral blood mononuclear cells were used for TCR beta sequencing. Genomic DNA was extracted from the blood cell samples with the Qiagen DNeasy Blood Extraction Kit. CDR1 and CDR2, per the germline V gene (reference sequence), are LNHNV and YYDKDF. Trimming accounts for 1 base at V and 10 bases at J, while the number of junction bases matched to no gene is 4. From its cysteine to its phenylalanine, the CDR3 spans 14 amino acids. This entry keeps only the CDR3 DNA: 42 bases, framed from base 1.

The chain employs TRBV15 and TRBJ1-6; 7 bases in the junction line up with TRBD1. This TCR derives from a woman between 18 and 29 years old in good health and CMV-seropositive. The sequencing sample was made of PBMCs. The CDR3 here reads CATSRGQGGSPLHF. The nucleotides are TGTGCCACCAGCAGAGGACAGGGTGGCTCACCCCTCCACTTT.